A selection of T cell receptor beta chains follows, all from one sample in a study of blood T cell repertoires in COVID-19. Repertoires were generated with immunoSEQ multiplex PCR, while TCRdb's copy carries only in-frame clones and drops some. The sample records over 60,000 clones, approximately 86% being singletons. Sequencing was performed on peripheral blood. The receptors here all came from a woman aged 55-69 years with acute or convalescent COVID-19. CDR3s include the opening cysteine and the closing phenylalanine or tryptophan. The order of the fields is J gene, V gene, CDR3 protein.

j_call: TRBJ2-6
v_call: TRBV7-3
cdr3_aa: CASSTTGGASGPGANVLTF

j_call: TRBJ2-2
v_call: TRBV24-1
cdr3_aa: CATSEGHTGELFF

j_call: TRBJ2-3
v_call: TRBV20-1
cdr3_aa: CSASGTRGGTDTQYF

j_call: TRBJ1-5
v_call: TRBV18
cdr3_aa: CASSPGQVGDSNQPQHF

j_call: TRBJ2-7
v_call: TRBV7-9
cdr3_aa: CASSLSGYEQYF

j_call: TRBJ1-6
v_call: TRBV5-6
cdr3_aa: CASSAGLQGISPLHF

j_call: TRBJ1-6
v_call: TRBV6-5
cdr3_aa: CASSYADRGDSPLHF

j_call: TRBJ2-1
v_call: TRBV4-1
cdr3_aa: CASSYRGTGQNNEQFF

j_call: TRBJ2-7
v_call: TRBV2
cdr3_aa: CASSEDGRQFSEQYF

j_call: TRBJ2-1
v_call: TRBV11-2
cdr3_aa: CASSPDGRYNEQFF

j_call: TRBJ1-3
v_call: TRBV30
cdr3_aa: CAWSIPGLPSSGNTIYF

j_call: TRBJ2-5
v_call: TRBV5-6
cdr3_aa: CASSLGQVRTQYF

j_call: TRBJ1-3
v_call: TRBV7-9
cdr3_aa: CASSTIDRAGNTIYF

j_call: TRBJ2-2
v_call: TRBV27
cdr3_aa: CASSLSLQGVTGELFF

j_call: TRBJ2-1
v_call: TRBV12-3/TRBV12-4
cdr3_aa: CASGGATYNEQFF

j_call: TRBJ1-4
v_call: TRBV7-9
cdr3_aa: CASSFSRDSKNEKLFF

j_call: TRBJ2-5
v_call: TRBV3-1/TRBV3-2
cdr3_aa: CASSQGDRVRETQYF

j_call: TRBJ2-1
v_call: TRBV9
cdr3_aa: CASSVEGGQRNEQFF

j_call: TRBJ2-2
v_call: TRBV5-4
cdr3_aa: CASSFDWGGTGELFF

j_call: TRBJ2-7
v_call: TRBV11-1
cdr3_aa: CASSLVTGKQYF

j_call: TRBJ1-4
v_call: TRBV6-1
cdr3_aa: CASSEGRLGNEKLFF

j_call: TRBJ2-1
v_call: TRBV18
cdr3_aa: CASSPARGTDEQFF

j_call: TRBJ2-2
v_call: TRBV7-6
cdr3_aa: CASSFDRGNTGELFF

j_call: TRBJ1-5
v_call: TRBV12-5
cdr3_aa: CASGLGQGVSRPQHF

j_call: TRBJ2-5
v_call: TRBV7-9
cdr3_aa: CASSLHEETQYF

j_call: TRBJ1-4
v_call: TRBV9
cdr3_aa: CASSNLREGNEKLFF

j_call: TRBJ1-1
v_call: TRBV5-1
cdr3_aa: CASSLVSGPTEAFF

j_call: TRBJ2-7
v_call: TRBV2
cdr3_aa: CASSDRIYEQYF

j_call: TRBJ1-5
v_call: TRBV6-2/TRBV6-3
cdr3_aa: CASSYDSPNQPQHF

j_call: TRBJ2-3
v_call: TRBV7-8
cdr3_aa: CASSHTGGGPTDTQYF

j_call: TRBJ2-7
v_call: TRBV14
cdr3_aa: CASSQGQGDEQYF

j_call: TRBJ2-1
v_call: TRBV5-1
cdr3_aa: CASGGQGAYNEQFF

j_call: TRBJ1-4
v_call: TRBV5-6
cdr3_aa: CASSLTGVGEKLFF

j_call: TRBJ1-1
v_call: TRBV7-3
cdr3_aa: CASSSSGGGSTEAFF

j_call: TRBJ1-4
v_call: TRBV28
cdr3_aa: CASSLEDRKLFF

j_call: TRBJ2-7
v_call: TRBV19
cdr3_aa: CASSPRTSGAYEQYF

j_call: TRBJ1-2
v_call: TRBV4-2
cdr3_aa: CASSQGGQGITLGYTF

j_call: TRBJ2-4
v_call: TRBV7-2
cdr3_aa: CASSLLARDIQYF

j_call: TRBJ1-2
v_call: TRBV23-1
cdr3_aa: CASSRTALNYGYTF

j_call: TRBJ1-1
v_call: TRBV9
cdr3_aa: CASSDLRRAGAFF

j_call: TRBJ1-4
v_call: TRBV7-2
cdr3_aa: CASSLIGGGAVEKLFF

j_call: TRBJ1-4
v_call: TRBV25-1
cdr3_aa: CASSEYARGTNEKLFF

j_call: TRBJ1-3
v_call: TRBV6-1
cdr3_aa: CASSEAGTGSGNTIYF

j_call: TRBJ2-5
v_call: TRBV5-1
cdr3_aa: CASSLTSGVETQYF

j_call: TRBJ1-2
v_call: TRBV18
cdr3_aa: CASSPIRGMSYGYTF

j_call: TRBJ2-1
v_call: TRBV4-2
cdr3_aa: CASSQERGPYNEQFF

j_call: TRBJ2-7
v_call: TRBV5-1
cdr3_aa: CASSLGQGAREQYF

j_call: TRBJ2-1
v_call: TRBV10-2
cdr3_aa: CASSGISGLRYNEQFF

j_call: TRBJ2-7
v_call: TRBV13
cdr3_aa: CASSLSGSYYEQYF

j_call: TRBJ1-4
v_call: TRBV18
cdr3_aa: CASSPSGTGANEKLFF